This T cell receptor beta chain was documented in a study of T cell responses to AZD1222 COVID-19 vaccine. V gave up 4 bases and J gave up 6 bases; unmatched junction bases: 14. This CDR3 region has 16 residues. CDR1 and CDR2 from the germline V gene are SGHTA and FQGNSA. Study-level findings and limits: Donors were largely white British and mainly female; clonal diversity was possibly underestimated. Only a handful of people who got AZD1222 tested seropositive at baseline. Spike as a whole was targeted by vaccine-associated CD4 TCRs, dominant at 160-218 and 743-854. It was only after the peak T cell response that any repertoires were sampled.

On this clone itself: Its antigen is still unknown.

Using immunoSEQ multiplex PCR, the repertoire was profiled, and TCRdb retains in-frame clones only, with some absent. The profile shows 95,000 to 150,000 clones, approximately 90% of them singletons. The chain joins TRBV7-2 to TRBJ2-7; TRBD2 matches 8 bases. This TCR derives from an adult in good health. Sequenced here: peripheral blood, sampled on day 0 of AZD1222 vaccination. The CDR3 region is CASSSSTGGSLGEQYF. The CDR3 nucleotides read TGTGCCAGCAGCTCCAGCACGGGGGGGTCCCTCGGCGAGCAGTACTTC.